This T cell receptor (beta chain) was sequenced during a study of T cell responses to AZD1222 COVID-19 vaccine. The germline V gene has CDR1 MRHNA and CDR2 SNTAGT. The CDR3 extends over 17 amino acids. Trimming removed 0 bases at V and 0 bases at J, with 15 bases between. This clone turned up a few times. Its cognate antigen is unknown. Study-level points and caveats: Clonal diversity was possibly underestimated; the donors were predominantly white British and more often female. Spike was spanned by vaccine-associated CD4 TCRs, with dominance at 160-218 and 743-854. Reportedly, close to half of spike-specific TCRs are directed against unmutated variant regions. Compared with day 0, the breadth and depth of the Spike-specific TCR repertoire rose significantly after two doses of AZD1222.

Clones were read by immunoSEQ multiplex PCR, and TCRdb kept only the in-frame ones, dropping some. The repertoire holds 130,000 to 150,000 clones, with just over 90% as singletons. The chain recombines TRBV6-4 with TRBJ2-7; D is unresolved. The origin of this receptor is an adult in good health. Specimen: peripheral blood, collected on day 0 of AZD1222 vaccination. The CDR3 coding sequence is TGTGCCAGCAGTGACTCGAGTCCGAACACGAGCTCCTACGAGCAGTACTTC. Translating it yields CASSDSSPNTSSYEQYF.